Detailed here is one TCR beta chain. Using immunoSEQ multiplex PCR, the repertoire was profiled, and TCRdb retains in-frame clones only, with some absent. This table holds roughly 220,000 clones, roughly 80% found once. The CDR3 consists of 16 residues. Germline trimming cut 5 bases from V and 7 bases from J; bases unmatched to any gene: 11. Germline-derived CDR1 and CDR2 are SEHNR and FQNEAQ (reference sequence). The data were obtained in a study of blood T cell repertoires in COVID-19. At the level of the study: Whether acute or convalescent, the COVID-19 samples came from the United States, Italy and Spain. Nucleic acid was either cDNA or gDNA, and it came from T cells, B-cell-depleted T cells, or PBMCs.

Participants reported their clinical history, and cohort assignment relied on those reports. The chain employs TRBV7-9 and TRBJ1-6; 7 nucleotides agree with TRBD1. The sample was PBMCs or T cells enriched from blood (not recorded which). The sequence derives from a woman aged 40 to 50 with acute COVID-19. The CDR3 loop is CASSTTRDSLNSPLHF. DNA for the CDR3: TGTGCCAGCAGCACAACCCGGGACAGCCTGAATTCACCCCTCCACTTT. Complete variable domain (other parts from reference TRBV7-9 and TRBJ1-6): DTGVSQNPRHKITKRGQNVTFRCDPISEHNRLYWYRQTLGQGPEFLTYFQNEAQLEKSRLLSDRFSAERPKGSFSTLEIQRTEQGDSAMYLCASSTTRDSLNSPLHFGNGTRLTVT.